The present T cell receptor (beta chain) was sequenced within a study of cytomegalovirus exposure and HLA in healthy donors. Study-wide results and caveats: Several V segments, TRBV6-2 and TRBV6-3 among them, could not be told apart and were dropped.

The PCR employed 60 Vbeta primers together with 13 Jbeta primers. Repertoires were generated with immunoSEQ multiplex PCR, while TCRdb's copy carries only in-frame clones and drops some. The sample lists 150,000 to 200,000 clones, around 81% occurring once. Germline CDR1 reads SEHNR; CDR2 reads FQNEAQ (reference sequence). Germline trimming cut 5 bases from V and 5 bases from J; bases unmatched to any gene: 14. This CDR3 has 16 amino acids. Note on this clone: What it binds is not known.

The V gene is TRBV7-9, the J gene TRBJ2-7; 8 nucleotides line up with TRBD1. The TCR comes from a man in his forties in good health and CMV-seronegative. Sequences were obtained from PBMCs. CDR3 sequence (DNA): TGTGCCAGCAGCCCCACGGGTGGGGACAGGTCCCACGAGCAGTACTTC. Translated, it gives CASSPTGGDRSHEQYF.